Here is one TCR beta chain with its context. Its antigen is currently unknown. The data originate from a study of shared clonotypes between healthy human individuals. Study-wide results and limits: Only blood underwent sampling, and tissue repertoires likely differ. Unshared clonotypes carried lower generation probabilities than those common to all four donors.

The germline CDR1 and CDR2 sequences are SGHDT and YYEEEE. Trimming cost V 5 bases and J 0 bases, with 17 bases left between them. The CDR3 covers 16 residues. The table came from immunoSEQ multiplex PCR; TCRdb's copy has only in-frame clones and leaves some out. This sample has about 380,000 clones, with around 96% found just once. The gene calls are TRBV5-6 and TRBJ1-2; TRBD1 is a possible D gene (6 bases). The sequenced sample consisted of memory CD8+ T cells sorted from blood. This sample's subset: CD45RO+ cells pooled with CCR7-negative TemRA cells. The source is a man between 25 and 39 years old in good health. The CDR3 here is CASSYITGYPNYGYTF. CDR3 coding DNA: TGTGCCAGCAGTTACATCACAGGGTACCCTAACTATGGCTACACCTTC.